Listed below are T cell receptor beta chains from one sample, sequenced in a study of T-cell reconstitution after alpha-beta-depleted transplantation in children. Via MiXCR, TCRdb re-called the PCR reads, giving one row per CDR3 protein. The sample has approximately 110,000 distinct CDR3 sequences; roughly 23% are singletons. The sample consisted of PBMCs, mostly from graft donor cells, taken 180 days after TCRalphabeta/CD19-depleted stem cell transplant. The receptors derive from a male patient under 10 years old who had a stem cell transplant for chronic granulomatous disease, so the T cells may come from the graft donor. CDR3s include the opening cysteine and the closing phenylalanine or tryptophan. Fields, in order: J gene, D gene, V gene, clone size, CDR3 DNA, CDR3 protein. The D gene is left open where the match is weak. Size values are once, few and many counts, or a class for expanded clones, and some rows have none.

>TRBJ2-1|TRBD2|TRBV27|many
TGTGCCAGCAGTTTCCTTAGCGGGAGCGGGAATGAGCAGTTCTTC
CASSFLSGSGNEQFF
>TRBJ2-5|-|TRBV15|-
TGTGCCACCTCTTCGGACAGTGGTGTGGCCCAGTACTTC
CATSSDSGVAQYF
>TRBJ2-1|TRBD2|TRBV10-3|-
TGTGCCATCAGTGAGTCCGTAGCGGGCCAGTACAATGAGCAGTTCTTC
CAISESVAGQYNEQFF
>TRBJ2-1|-|TRBV3-1|many
TGTGCCAGCAGCCAAGGCTGGGAGCAGTTCTTC
CASSQGWEQFF
>TRBJ2-3|TRBD1|TRBV12-3/TRBV12-4|-
TGTGCCAGCAGGCTCAGGGGGCCCACAGATACGCAGTATTTT
CASRLRGPTDTQYF
>TRBJ1-2|-|TRBV20-1|many
TGCAGTGCTAGGAGGGGACACCAGGACTATGGCTACACCTTC
CSARRGHQDYGYTF
>TRBJ2-1|-|TRBV6-5|few
TGTGCCAGCAGTTACCTTGGTAGTCCGCCTGAGCAGTTCTTC
CASSYLGSPPEQFF
>TRBJ2-7|TRBD2|TRBV20-1|many
TGCAGTGTATTCAGGACTAGCGCTTTCTACGAGCAGTACTTC
CSVFRTSAFYEQYF
>TRBJ2-2|-|TRBV14|many
TGTGCCAGCAGCAAAAAAGCCAGGGGAACCGCGAACACCGGGGAGCTGTTTTTT
CASSKKARGTANTGELFF
>TRBJ2-3|-|TRBV7-8|many
TGTGCCAGCAGCTTAGACAGGGCGGATACGCAGTATTTT
CASSLDRADTQYF
>TRBJ2-3|TRBD2|TRBV9|few
TGTGCCAGCAGCGTAGGGACTAGCGGCACTAGCACAGATACGCAGTATTTT
CASSVGTSGTSTDTQYF
>TRBJ1-2|-|TRBV7-2|-
TGTGCCAGCAGCCGCGCCGGGGGCCAAGGCTACACCTTC
CASSRAGGQGYTF
>TRBJ1-5|TRBD1|TRBV7-2|few
TGTGCCAGCAGCACACGGACAGGGTACGATCAGCCCCAGCATTTT
CASSTRTGYDQPQHF